This record looks at one TCR beta chain sequence and its context. Its specificity is not known. The data stem from a study of shared clonotypes between healthy human individuals. Points from the study as a whole: Against clonotypes common to all four donors, non-shared ones had lower generation probabilities. Naive subsets tended to show greater estimated richness than memory subsets.

Every donor, a Caucasian adult, lived in Nashville, Tennessee. Each cell subset's genomic DNA was divided evenly among several immunoSEQ plates. Clones were sequenced by immunoSEQ multiplex PCR, and TCRdb holds only the in-frame ones, with some missing. The profile covers approximately 2.4 million clones, with approximately 96% appearing a single time and 0.1% to 0.15% taken by the ten largest. What was sequenced was naive CD4+ T cells sorted from blood. Noted subset: CD45RA+ positively selected. The sequence came from a young man in good health.

The CDR3 spells CASSQGSLNPGNTIYF. For the CDR3, the DNA is TGCGCCAGCAGCCAAGGATCCCTGAACCCTGGAAACACCATATATTTT. J is TRBJ1-3 and V is TRBV4-3; no definite D call. CDR3 length: 16 residues. The germline V gene has CDR1 LGHNA and CDR2 YSLEER. V gave up 1 base and J gave up 2 bases, with 12 bases separating them.